This TCR beta chain was obtained from a study of blood T cell repertoires in COVID-19. The wider study: Samples of COVID-19 (acute and convalescent) were obtained from the United States, Italy and Spain.

Germline lookup yields CDR1 MGHRA and CDR2 YSYEKL. The V end lost 0 bases, the J end lost 5 bases, and 16 bases lay between the germline ends. CDR3 length equals 16 residues. Clones were sequenced by immunoSEQ multiplex PCR, and TCRdb holds only the in-frame ones, with some missing. This sample has 150,000 to 180,000 clones, with approximately 80% found just once. The rearrangement uses TRBV4-1 and TRBJ1-1, with D tentatively TRBD1 (5 bases). Sequencing was done on a sample of peripheral blood. This TCR was sampled from a woman aged 50 to 65 with acute or convalescent COVID-19. The CDR3 DNA reads as TGCGCCAGCAGCCAAGATCTTGCCGGGGGATGGACTGAAGCTTTCTTT. Its translation: CASSQDLAGGWTEAFF.